What follows are 9 T cell receptor beta chains derived from one specimen sequenced in a study of shared clonotypes between healthy human individuals. The repertoire was sequenced with immunoSEQ multiplex PCR; TCRdb's copy has only in-frame clones and lacks some. Counted here are over 2 million clones, about nine tenths occurring once; the ten biggest clones make up 0.37%. Sequencing used naive CD4+ T cells from PBMCs. Specified subset: CD45RA+ positively selected. The origin of the receptors is a man between 18 and 29 years old in good health. Some clones in this sample may be carry-over from other donors' samples.

As to this clone: The sample holds other DNA sequences that translate to the same CDR3. The V gene is TRBV7-2, the J gene TRBJ2-5; D not resolved. CDR1 SGHTA and CDR2 FQGNSA come from the germline V gene. V lost 4 bases and J lost 5, with 8 bases in between. The CDR3 is 12 amino acids. CDR3 bases: TGTGCCAGCAGCTCTCGGTCGGAGACCCAGTACTTC. The encoded protein is CASSSRSETQYF.

This chain uses TRBV6-1 with TRBJ2-7, with D maybe TRBD1 (6 bases). The germline CDR1 and CDR2 sequences are MNHNS and SASEGT. V dropped 6 bases and J dropped 1 base, with 10 bases sitting between them. The CDR3 runs to 13 residues. The CDR3 DNA reads as TGTGCCAGCAGCTATGGACAGTCCTACGAGCAGTACTTC. Translated, it gives CASSYGQSYEQYF.

The chain employs TRBV28 and TRBJ1-5; tentative D call: TRBD1 (5 bases). The CDR3 runs to 15 residues. V dropped 4 bases and J dropped 1 base, with 11 bases sitting between them. Germline loops: CDR1 MDHEN, CDR2 SYDVKM. The CDR3 spells CASSSAGRSNQPQHF. DNA of the CDR3: TGTGCCAGCAGTTCGGCAGGGAGAAGCAATCAGCCCCAGCATTTT.

The rearrangement joins TRBV7-3 to TRBJ2-5, with 8 positions matching TRBD2. The V segment lost 5 bases and the J segment 4 bases; nucleotides outside the gene matches: 12. This CDR3 region has 16 residues. Looked up from germline, CDR1 is SGHTA and CDR2 is FQGTGA. The CDR3 sequence: CASSDRGLGVGETQYF. CDR3 coding DNA: TGTGCCAGCAGCGACCGGGGACTAGGGGTGGGAGAGACCCAGTACTTC.

The chain joins TRBV2 to TRBJ1-1, with D possibly matching TRBD1 (5 bases). Trimming stripped 4 bases from V and 6 bases from J, with 12 bases between. The germline CDR1 and CDR2 sequences are SNHLY and FYNNEI. The CDR3 is 13 amino acids. The CDR3 DNA is TGTGCCAGCAGTGGAGTGGGGGTCGCTGAAGCTTTCTTT. This encodes CASSGVGVAEAFF.

The chain recombines TRBV9 with TRBJ2-1; unclear D gene. Trimming cost V 2 bases and J 8 bases, with 11 bases left between them. CDR3 length: 13 amino acids. CDR1 and CDR2 from the germline V gene are SGDLS and YYNGEE. The CDR3 DNA sequence: TGTGCCAGCAGCGTCTCCAAGCAACATGAGCAGTTCTTC. Translating it yields CASSVSKQHEQFF.

This chain joins TRBV28 and TRBJ1-2, with D hard to call. Germline V gene sequence: CDR1 MDHEN, CDR2 SYDVKM. V dropped 10 bases and J dropped 5 bases, with 14 bases sitting between them. This CDR3 has 12 amino acids. The CDR3 DNA follows: TGTGCCATCCCTCGGTATGGATATGGCTACACCTTC. Encoded protein: CAIPRYGYGYTF.

As concerns this clone: Other DNA sequences within the sample encode an identical CDR3. The chain employs TRBV18 and TRBJ2-5; perhaps TRBD2 as D (5 bases). CDR1 is KGHSH and CDR2 is LQKENI in the germline V gene. V lost 1 base and J 1 base, leaving 7 bases between the germline ends. This CDR3 region has 14 residues. This CDR3 reads CASSPLGSQETQYF. Written as DNA, the CDR3 is TGTGCCAGCTCACCACTTGGGAGCCAAGAGACCCAGTACTTC.

The chain links TRBV7-2 to TRBJ2-3; D is perhaps TRBD1 or TRBD2 (5 bases each). CDR3 length equals 14 residues. From germline, CDR1 is SGHTA and CDR2 FQGNSA. The V gene lost 5 bases and the J gene lost 4 bases, with 13 bases spanning the gap. The CDR3 sequence: CASSRDPNADTQYF. CDR3 nucleotides: TGTGCCAGCAGCCGGGACCCTAACGCAGATACGCAGTATTTT.